This T cell receptor (beta chain) was sequenced during a study of T cell changes during pregnancy in multiple sclerosis. Germline CDR1 reads SGHRS; CDR2 reads YFSETQ. The CDR3 contains 14 residues. V trimming: 6 bases; J trimming: 7 bases; junction bases outside the gene matches: 9. This table comes from immunoSEQ multiplex PCR, and its TCRdb copy is limited to in-frame clones, with some not included. The sample lists about 59,000 clones, roughly 94% occurring once. This clone was counted between two and nine times. Sequencing was performed on CD8+ T cells from peripheral blood mononuclear cells, taken after pregnancy. The clonotype was recovered from a female donor with multiple sclerosis, enrolled in a pregnancy study. The rearrangement uses TRBV5-1 and TRBJ2-7; 11 bases map to TRBD1. In DNA form, the CDR3 reads TGCGCCAGCACGTGGACAGGGGGCCATGGGGAGCAGTACTTC. Translated: CASTWTGGHGEQYF.